Here is one T cell receptor beta chain with its context. The data belong to a study of cytomegalovirus exposure and HLA in healthy donors. Germline assignment: CDR1 KGHSH and CDR2 LQKENI. The CDR3 extends over 17 amino acids. V gave up 4 bases and J gave up 2 bases; unmatched junction bases: 9. Researchers ran the PCR with 60 Vbeta and 13 Jbeta primers. Using immunoSEQ multiplex PCR, the repertoire was profiled, and TCRdb retains in-frame clones only, with some absent. This table holds about 58,000 clones. This receptor was obtained from a male donor in good health and CMV-seronegative. The specimen was PBMCs. V is TRBV18 and J is TRBJ2-3, with 10 bases fitting TRBD2. CDR3 in DNA: TGTGCCAGCTCACTCATCCCGGGACTAGCGTACACAGATACGCAGTATTTT. Amino acid sequence: CASSLIPGLAYTDTQYF.